This T cell receptor (beta chain) emerged from a study of chemoradiotherapy in HPV16-positive cancers (dated by TCRdb to between 2022 and 2023). For context, the study as a whole: Candidate HPV-specific T-cell clones and common TCR motifs were defined through functional T-cell assays on cells from a couple of HPV16-positive patients. The study set out to ask whether T-cell immunity against the HPV oncoproteins E6 and E7 changes over the course of chemoradiotherapy and whether that immunity affects survival. The candidate HPV-specific TCRs and motifs were subsequently tracked in TCR repertoires obtained from roughly 85 patients with HPV-related cancers. Findings and caveats that apply to the study as a whole: Expansion of candidate HPV-specific clones and E7-related TCR motifs was observed in the tumor microenvironment during treatment, whereas no such expansion was observed for non-HPV-specific T cells. Among HPV16-positive patients, expansion of HPV-responsive T cells during chemoradiotherapy was associated with better recurrence-free survival. Only two HPV16-positive patients were used to derive the functional definition of HPV-specific T cells, and the survival association was reported for HPV16-positive patients.

Repertoires were sampled repeatedly over the course of chemoradiotherapy, so clonal expansion could be followed in the tumor microenvironment. This clone was seen just once. Its antigen is unknown. The record has no base qualities; no much larger clone is one base away. The germline V gene (reference sequence) supplies CDR1 GTSNPN and CDR2 SVGIG. The CDR3, cysteine through phenylalanine, is 14 amino acids long. Kept here is only the CDR3 DNA, which spans 42 bases and is read in frame from base 1. V and J are trimmed by 5 bases and 5 bases, and the gene matches miss 10 bases of the junction. Library generation was performed with the immunoSEQ multiplex PCR assay. Entries here come from immuneACCESS through TCRdb and include only in-frame sequences with V and J called. Some clones fail to appear in such tables; in the studies checked, an unresolved V gene covers under half of the shortfall, and the cause of the remainder is unknown. This sample has about 14,000 clones in its table, and 89% of those were observed once. The ten largest make up roughly 4.5% of the sample.

This receptor was identified in a human donor with HPV-associated anogenital cancer. The chain couples TRBV30 to TRBJ2-7; TRBD1 agrees with 9 junctional bases. Sequencing used tumor tissue, obtained from a patient who underwent chemoradiotherapy. The nucleotides are TGTGCCTGGGATCCCGGGACAGGGCTCCACGAGCAGTACTTC. Protein translation: CAWDPGTGLHEQYF.